This T cell receptor beta chain is from a study of identical twins. MiXCR, run by TCRdb on the 5' RACE reads, gives a single entry per CDR3 protein. The data contain about 920,000 distinct CDR3 sequences, 9% to 15% of them singletons. V shed 8 bases and J shed 3 bases, with 6 bases lying between them. This CDR3 has 11 amino acids. Germline V CDR1 and CDR2: MNHEY, SVGAGI. Findings and caveats of the study: With abundant cord blood beta clonotypes, insertions were fewer; memory repertoires showed no such pattern.

The sample holds a few counts of this clonotype. Its antigen is as yet unknown. The sample was also linked to a second study, of yellow fever vaccine responses in identical twins.

Source material: PBMCs. V gene TRBV6-5 combines with J gene TRBJ2-3; D remains ambiguous. This receptor was identified in a woman under 30 in good health. The CDR3 spells CASLQTDTQYF. The DNA for the CDR3 is TGTGCCAGCCTCCAAACAGATACGCAGTATTTT.